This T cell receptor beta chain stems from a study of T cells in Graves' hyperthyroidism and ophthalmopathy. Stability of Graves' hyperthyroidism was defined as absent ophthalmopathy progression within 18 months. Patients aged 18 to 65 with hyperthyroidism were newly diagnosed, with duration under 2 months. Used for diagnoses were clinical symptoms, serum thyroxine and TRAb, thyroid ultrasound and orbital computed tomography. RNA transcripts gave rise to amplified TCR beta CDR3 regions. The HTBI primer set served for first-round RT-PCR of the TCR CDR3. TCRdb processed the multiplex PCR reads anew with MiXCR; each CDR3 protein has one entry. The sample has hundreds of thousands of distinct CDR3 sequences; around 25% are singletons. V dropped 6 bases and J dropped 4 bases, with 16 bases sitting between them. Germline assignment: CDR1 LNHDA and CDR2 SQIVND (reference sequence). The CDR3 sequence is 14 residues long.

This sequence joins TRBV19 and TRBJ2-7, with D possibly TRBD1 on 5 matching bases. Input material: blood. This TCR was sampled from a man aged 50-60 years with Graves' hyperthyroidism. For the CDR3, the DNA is TGTGCCAGTAGCCAGGGCAGCCTACGATACGAGCAGTACTTC. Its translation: CASSQGSLRYEQYF.